Listed below are T cell receptor beta chains from one sample, sequenced in a study of blood T cell repertoires in COVID-19. The protocol was immunoSEQ multiplex PCR, while the TCRdb copy is restricted to in-frame clones and leaves out a portion. The table lists hundreds of thousands of clones, 75% to 85% of them singletons. Sequencing was performed on peripheral blood. These receptors came from a woman aged 30 to 39 with COVID-19, enrolled during active disease. CDR3s include the opening cysteine and the closing phenylalanine or tryptophan. A D gene is named only where the DNA matches it firmly. Size is omitted from some rows. Given values are once, few, many or a class for expanded clones.

>TRBV29-1|.|TRBJ1-2|few
CSAAPDRTGYTF
TGCAGCGCCGCACCCGACAGGACGGGCTACACCTTC
>TRBV10-3|TRBD2|TRBJ2-3|.
CAISEGLAGSTDTQYF
TGTGCCATCAGTGAGGGACTAGCGGGGAGCACAGATACGCAGTATTTT
>TRBV18|.|TRBJ1-1|.
CASSRPQGRGEAFF
TGTGCCAGCTCACGCCCACAGGGAAGGGGGGAAGCTTTCTTT
>TRBV9|.|TRBJ2-1|.
CASSVGSYYNEQFF
TGTGCCAGCAGCGTAGGATCCTATTACAATGAGCAGTTCTTC
>TRBV19|.|TRBJ2-2|.
CASSILGADTGELFF
TGTGCCAGTAGTATTTTGGGGGCGGACACCGGGGAGCTGTTTTTT
>TRBV7-3|.|TRBJ2-1|once
CASSRDSRGEQFF
TGTGCCAGCAGCAGGGACTCTCGGGGTGAGCAGTTCTTC
>TRBV12-2|.|TRBJ1-5|.
CASRRTGTGLNNQPQHF
TGTGCAAGTCGCCGAACCGGGACAGGGCTAAACAATCAGCCCCAGCATTTT
>TRBV7-3|.|TRBJ1-2|.
CASSLTQGNYGYTF
TGTGCCAGCAGCTTAACGCAGGGAAACTATGGCTACACCTTC
>TRBV5-1|.|TRBJ2-5|.
CASSLGGGETQYF
TGCGCCAGCAGCTTGGGAGGCGGCGAGACCCAGTACTTC
>TRBV5-1|TRBD1|TRBJ2-6|.
CASSLDRQGEGSGANVLTF
TGCGCCAGCAGCTTGGACCGGCAGGGGGAAGGCTCTGGGGCCAACGTCCTGACTTTC
>TRBV19|.|TRBJ1-2|.
CASSPDKNYGYTF
TGTGCCAGTAGCCCAGACAAAAACTATGGCTACACCTTC
>TRBV9|.|TRBJ1-5|.
CASSVGPRLQPQHF
TGTGCCAGCAGCGTAGGGCCACGCCTTCAGCCCCAGCATTTT
>TRBV11-2|.|TRBJ2-2|many
CASSLDGRGPGGPGELFF
TGTGCCAGCAGCTTAGATGGGAGGGGACCCGGGGGCCCCGGGGAGCTGTTTTTT
>TRBV28|TRBD1|TRBJ1-5|.
CASSFSGTGYSNQPQHF
TGTGCCAGCAGTTTCTCCGGGACAGGTTATAGCAATCAGCCCCAGCATTTT
>TRBV27|TRBD1|TRBJ2-7|.
CASSKDRGGEQYF
TGTGCCAGCAGTAAAGACAGGGGAGGCGAGCAGTACTTC
>TRBV19|TRBD2|TRBJ2-1|.
CAIDSGTEQFF
TGTGCCATCGATAGCGGGACTGAGCAGTTCTTC
>TRBV15|TRBD2|TRBJ2-2|.
CATSRPMGLAGGGTGELFF
TGTGCCACCAGCAGACCGATGGGACTAGCGGGAGGGGGAACCGGGGAGCTGTTTTTT
>TRBV24-1|.|TRBJ2-1|.
CATSDGTRSEQFF
TGTGCCACCAGTGATGGTACCAGATCCGAGCAGTTCTTC
>TRBV5-1|.|TRBJ1-1|.
CASSLTGFHTEAFF
TGCGCCAGCAGCTTGACAGGGTTTCACACTGAAGCTTTCTTT
>TRBV14|.|TRBJ2-3|.
CASSQRFGGKADTQYF
TGTGCCAGCAGCCAAAGGTTCGGAGGGAAAGCAGATACGCAGTATTTT
>TRBV6-1|TRBD1|TRBJ1-2|.
CASSESLGRGKGYTF
TGTGCCAGCAGTGAATCCCTGGGCAGGGGGAAGGGCTACACCTTC
>TRBV5-1|.|TRBJ2-2|.
CASSFLAANTGELFF
TGCGCCAGCAGCTTTTTGGCAGCGAACACCGGGGAGCTGTTTTTT
>TRBV5-1|TRBD1|TRBJ2-2|.
CASSNPGQGLTGELFF
TGCGCCAGCAGCAACCCGGGACAGGGATTAACCGGGGAGCTGTTTTTT
>TRBV9|.|TRBJ1-4|.
CASSGEEATNEKLFF
TGTGCCAGCAGCGGAGAGGAAGCAACTAATGAAAAACTGTTTTTT
>TRBV14|TRBD1|TRBJ2-3|once
CASSLWTGGSTDTQYF
TGTGCCAGCAGCCTCTGGACAGGGGGTAGCACAGATACGCAGTATTTT
>TRBV3-1/TRBV3-2|TRBD1|TRBJ1-2|.
CASSYSQGFFRGYTF
TGTGCCAGCAGCTACTCACAGGGGTTTTTTCGTGGCTACACCTTC
>TRBV28|.|TRBJ2-7|.
CASSGRDSPYEQYF
TGTGCCAGCAGTGGCAGGGACTCCCCCTACGAGCAGTACTTC
>TRBV6-2/TRBV6-3|.|TRBJ2-7|.
CASSYAGAYYEQYF
TGTGCCAGCAGTTACGCGGGGGCTTACTACGAGCAGTACTTC
>TRBV6-6|TRBD1|TRBJ2-7|.
CASGTDLNSYEQYF
TGTGCCAGTGGGACAGACTTAAACTCCTACGAGCAGTACTTC
>TRBV27|.|TRBJ1-5|once
CASSFGANNQPQHF
TGTGCCAGCAGTTTTGGGGCGAACAATCAGCCCCAGCATTTT
>TRBV6-5|.|TRBJ2-1|.
CASSPVPGEQFF
TGTGCCAGCAGCCCGGTTCCAGGAGAGCAGTTCTTC
>TRBV29-1|.|TRBJ1-4|.
CSVEIPGDEKLFF
TGCAGCGTTGAGATCCCGGGGGATGAAAAACTGTTTTTT
>TRBV7-6|.|TRBJ2-7|.
CASSLGQASYEQYF
TGTGCCAGCAGCTTAGGGCAGGCATCCTACGAGCAGTACTTC
>TRBV6-2/TRBV6-3|.|TRBJ2-1|.
CASSYGGGVEQFF
TGTGCCAGCAGTTACGGTGGCGGCGTTGAGCAGTTCTTC
>TRBV14|.|TRBJ1-1|.
CASSQLFSGALNTEAFF
TGTGCCAGCAGCCAATTATTCTCTGGGGCCTTAAACACTGAAGCTTTCTTT
>TRBV7-9|TRBD1|TRBJ1-1|.
CASSLGTANTEAFF
TGTGCCAGCAGCTTGGGGACAGCAAACACTGAAGCTTTCTTT
>TRBV18|.|TRBJ2-2|.
CASSPDWLANTGELFF
TGTGCCAGCTCACCAGACTGGCTAGCGAACACCGGGGAGCTGTTTTTT
>TRBV7-2|.|TRBJ2-3|.
CASSLKGVGTQYF
TGTGCCAGCAGCTTAAAGGGGGTGGGGACGCAGTATTTT
>TRBV9|TRBD1|TRBJ1-1|.
CASTPGQQNTEAFF
TGTGCCAGCACCCCGGGACAGCAAAACACTGAAGCTTTCTTT
>TRBV6-2/TRBV6-3|.|TRBJ2-2|.
CASSTLDRPGELFF
TGTGCCAGCAGTACCCTTGACAGGCCCGGGGAGCTGTTTTTT
>TRBV4-3|.|TRBJ2-5|.
CASSQDEEETQYF
TGCGCCAGCAGCCAAGATGAAGAGGAGACCCAGTACTTC
>TRBV15|TRBD1|TRBJ1-4|.
CATSRSGGSSEKLFF
TGTGCCACCAGCAGATCAGGGGGCTCGAGCGAAAAACTGTTTTTT
>TRBV7-9|TRBD2|TRBJ2-7|.
CASSPRVAGAYEQYF
TGTGCCAGCAGCCCCCGAGTAGCGGGAGCCTACGAGCAGTACTTC
>TRBV28|.|TRBJ1-2|.
CASSRRGALNGYTF
TGTGCCAGCTCTAGACGGGGGGCGCTGAATGGCTACACCTTC
>TRBV6-5|TRBD2|TRBJ2-7|once
CASTSLAGGTYEQYF
TGTGCCAGCACCTCACTAGCGGGAGGAACCTACGAGCAGTACTTC
>TRBV10-3|.|TRBJ2-3|few
CAITTGEAFTDTQYF
TGTGCCATCACTACGGGGGAGGCGTTCACAGATACGCAGTATTTT
>TRBV6-5|.|TRBJ1-6|.
CASSLNSPLHF
TGTGCCAGCAGCTTAAATTCACCCCTCCACTTT
>TRBV27|TRBD1|TRBJ1-1|.
CASRGTGPLEAFF
TGTGCCAGCAGGGGGACAGGGCCTCTTGAAGCTTTCTTT
>TRBV7-6|TRBD2|TRBJ2-5|.
CASSPGLAGTLPAQYF
TGTGCCAGCAGCCCAGGACTAGCGGGGACCCTACCGGCCCAGTACTTC
>TRBV27|.|TRBJ1-2|.
CASRAPGANYGYTF
TGTGCCAGCAGAGCTCCAGGGGCTAACTATGGCTACACCTTC
>TRBV5-1|TRBD1|TRBJ1-1|.
CASSSQGANTEAFF
TGCGCCAGCAGCTCCCAGGGGGCGAACACTGAAGCTTTCTTT
>TRBV7-2|.|TRBJ2-7|.
CASSASGPEEYF
TGTGCCAGCAGCGCGAGCGGGCCCGAGGAGTACTTC
>TRBV12-3/TRBV12-4|.|TRBJ2-5|.
CASSTGVETQYF
TGTGCCAGCAGTACGGGGGTGGAGACCCAGTACTTC
>TRBV9|.|TRBJ2-3|few
CASSGLSDTQYF
TGTGCCAGCAGCGGTTTATCGGATACGCAGTATTTT
>TRBV9|TRBD2|TRBJ2-5|once
CASSVVASGEETQYF
TGTGCCAGCAGCGTAGTGGCTAGCGGGGAAGAGACCCAGTACTTC